This T cell receptor beta chain appears in the sequencing data of a study of blood T cell repertoires in COVID-19. Turning to the study itself: Sites in the United States, Italy and Spain provided acute and convalescent COVID-19 samples. In each case, the material was cDNA or gDNA derived from T cells, B-cell-depleted T cells, or PBMCs.

CDR1 is SEHNR, CDR2 FQNEAQ, per germline (reference sequence). The ends lost 5 bases at V and 7 bases at J; junction bases unmatched: 10. The CDR3 sequence is 16 residues long. Authors' analysis steps: Using reference gene primer amplification, nucleated cell counts were estimated. Measured with immunoSEQ multiplex PCR; TCRdb has only the in-frame clones, and not every one. The DNA gave D and trimming, while V, J and clone size come from that table. The sample carries some 280,000 clones, around 90% recorded once. This sequence originates from a woman aged 40-49 years who had recovered from COVID-19. The specimen sequenced was peripheral blood. This chain joins TRBV7-9 and TRBJ2-4; 11 bases agree with TRBD2. The DNA for the CDR3 is TGTGCCAGCAGCCCCGGGACTAGCGGCGAGGATAACATTCAGTACTTC. This codes for CASSPGTSGEDNIQYF.